What follows are 20 T cell receptor beta chains derived from one specimen sequenced in a study of T cells in tuberculosis. After thawing and overnight rest, PBMC were stained with GMM-loaded CD1B tetramer, viability dye and anti-CD3 for sorting. C32 glucose monomycolate from Rhodococcus equi was loaded onto the CD1B tetramers. Data came from immunoSEQ multiplex PCR; TCRdb stores just in-frame clones and leaves some out. The sample yields about 59,000 clones, 65% to 90% seen once. The sequenced material came from CD1b-GMM tetramer-negative cells sorted from PBMCs. Receptors originate from an adult woman with latent tuberculosis.

V is TRBV5-6 and J is TRBJ2-5, with 8 bases identical to TRBD2. The CDR3 extends over 16 amino acids. J was trimmed by 2 bases and V by 0 bases; bases with no gene match: 6. Germline V lookup: CDR1 SGHDT, CDR2 YYEEEE. The CDR3 sequence: CASSLAQRGSQETQYF. The CDR3 DNA sequence: TGTGCCAGCAGCTTGGCCCAGCGGGGGTCGCAAGAGACCCAGTACTTC. The variable domain in full, completed from reference TRBV5-6 and TRBJ2-5, reads DAGVTQSPTHLIKTRGQQVTLRCSPKSGHDTVSWYQQALGQGPQFIFQYYEEEERQRGNFPDRFSGHQFPNYSSELNVNALLLGDSALYLCASSLAQRGSQETQYFGPGTRLLVL.

This chain links TRBV6-6 with TRBJ1-3; 7 bases match TRBD1. The CDR3 loop spans 13 amino acids. Germline lookup yields CDR1 MNHNY and CDR2 SVGAGI (reference sequence). Trimming took 8 bases from V and 2 from J; bases not matched to a gene: 3. The chain's CDR3 is CASGDRAGNTIYF. In DNA, the CDR3 is TGTGCCAGCGGTGACAGGGCTGGAAACACCATATATTTT.

This chain's CDR3 is CASSLDRAGNTIYF. CDR3 bases: TGTGCCAGCAGCCTCGACAGGGCTGGAAACACCATATATTTT. V and J are TRBV7-2 and TRBJ1-3; 7 bases agree with TRBD1. The CDR3 consists of 14 residues. Germline V lookup: CDR1 SGHTA, CDR2 FQGNSA. Trimming removed 5 bases from V and 2 bases from J; junction bases left unmatched: 3.

V is TRBV7-6 and J is TRBJ1-1; no firm D call. From germline, CDR1 is SGHVS and CDR2 FNYEAQ. The CDR3 consists of 11 residues. Deletions cut 5 bases from V and 6 bases from J, with 7 bases between. The CDR3 coding sequence is TGTGCCAGCAGCCCCAAATCTGAAGCTTTCTTT. Amino acids: CASSPKSEAFF.

V gene TRBV6-5 combines with J gene TRBJ1-4; tentatively, D is TRBD1 (6 bases). This CDR3 has 13 amino acids. V lost 5 bases to trimming and J lost 8 bases, with 12 bases between them. The germline CDR1 and CDR2 sequences are MNHEY and SVGAGI. CDR3: CASSRGGDEKLFF. The CDR3 nucleotides are TGTGCCAGCAGTCGAGGGGGGGACGAAAAACTGTTTTTT.

V gene TRBV19 combines with J gene TRBJ2-3, with TRBD2 identical over 7 bases. Germline V CDR1 and CDR2: LNHDA, SQIVND (reference sequence). The V gene end was trimmed by 1 base and the J gene end by 0 bases; junction bases not matched to a gene: 10. The CDR3 loop spans 18 amino acids. The CDR3 loop is CASSIGPSLAESTDTQYF. CDR3 sequence (DNA): TGTGCCAGTAGTATAGGCCCCTCTCTAGCGGAAAGCACAGATACGCAGTATTTT.

The gene calls are TRBV28 and TRBJ2-7; 9 bases line up with TRBD1. Germline trimming cut 5 bases from V and 3 bases from J; bases unmatched to any gene: 5. The germline V gene has CDR1 MDHEN and CDR2 SYDVKM. The CDR3 is 14 amino acids. CDR3 coding DNA: TGTGCCAGCAGTCCCTCGGGACAGGGCTACGAGCAGTACTTC. Its translation is CASSPSGQGYEQYF. Complete variable domain (other parts from reference TRBV28 and TRBJ2-7): DVKVTQSSRYLVKRTGEKVFLECVQDMDHENMFWYRQDPGLGLRLIYFSYDVKMKEKGDIPEGYSVSREKKERFSLILESASTNQTSMYLCASSPSGQGYEQYFGPGTRLTVT.

For the CDR3, the DNA is TGTGCCAGCAGTTTATTGGGACAGGGAAGGGAGACCCAGTACTTC. Translation: CASSLLGQGRETQYF. The chain joins TRBV28 to TRBJ2-5; 9 nucleotides line up with TRBD1. Germline V gene lookup returns CDR1 MDHEN and CDR2 SYDVKM. This CDR3 contains 15 residues. With 1 base clipped from V and 5 bases from J, the junction kept 5 bases outside the gene matches.

In this sample, this clone turned up once. An end of the junction does not agree with germline; a read error may underlie this. The V call is TRBV7-8, the J call TRBJ2-7; maybe TRBD1 (6 bases). Germline-derived CDR1 and CDR2 are SGHVS and FQNEAQ. This CDR3 has 11 residues. DNA of the CDR3: TGTGCCAGCAGCCCGGACGGGGACAAGAACTTC. Encoded protein: CASSPDGDKNF.

The V and J genes are TRBV14 and TRBJ2-7, with 7 bases lining up with TRBD2. The germline gives CDR1 SGHDN, CDR2 FVKESK. This CDR3 has 13 residues. V lost 4 bases to trimming and J lost 4 bases; unmatched junction nucleotides: 4. CDR3 protein: CASSRGLGYEQYF. The CDR3 nucleotides read TGTGCCAGCAGCCGAGGACTAGGTTACGAGCAGTACTTC.

The chain uses TRBV7-2 and TRBJ1-2; 9 bases fit TRBD1. V lost 1 base, J lost 2 bases, and 2 bases stayed unmatched. Germline CDR1 reads SGHTA; CDR2 reads FQGNSA. This CDR3 spans 15 amino acids. CDR3: CASSLDRGQNYGYTF. The CDR3 coding sequence is TGTGCCAGCAGCTTAGACAGGGGGCAAAACTATGGCTACACCTTC.

The V call is TRBV5-1, the J call TRBJ2-7, with TRBD1 as a possible D gene (6 bases). V shed 4 bases and J shed 3 bases, with 17 bases lying between them. This CDR3 region has 15 residues. Germline V CDR1 and CDR2: SGHRS, YFSETQ. CDR3 nucleotides: TGCGCCAGCAGCGGGACACCCCAGCGGCTCTACGAGCAGTACTTC. This translates into CASSGTPQRLYEQYF.

This clone turned up a few times. This sequence joins TRBV10-2 and TRBJ2-7, with 11 nucleotides matching TRBD1. The germline CDR1 and CDR2 sequences are WSHSY and SAAADI. With 10 bases clipped from V and 5 bases from J, the junction kept 7 bases outside the gene matches. The CDR3 totals 13 residues. The CDR3 bases are TGCGCCACTTCGGGACAGGGGGTCCACGAGCAGTACTTC. It yields the protein CATSGQGVHEQYF.

The chain carries TRBV18 and TRBJ2-2, with TRBD1 matching over 11 bases. CDR3 length: 16 amino acids. Germline V gene lookup returns CDR1 KGHSH and CDR2 LQKENI. The J segment lost 3 bases and the V segment lost 4 bases, leaving 4 bases of the junction unmatched. The CDR3 here is CASSLRTGGDTGELFF. CDR3 bases: TGTGCCAGCTCACTTCGGACAGGGGGCGACACCGGGGAGCTGTTTTTT.

This clone appeared a few times. The J gene is TRBJ1-4, the V gene TRBV9, with a weak D call TRBD1 (5 bases). This CDR3 has 14 residues. Trimming took 4 bases from V and 5 from J, leaving 12 bases between them. Per germline, CDR1 SGDLS and CDR2 YYNGEE. The CDR3 loop is CASSPGWGNEKLFF. The CDR3, as DNA: TGTGCCAGCAGCCCAGGGTGGGGCAATGAAAAACTGTTTTTT.

The CDR3 DNA reads TGTGCCAGCAAGGGACAGGGGTGGAATCAGCCCCAGCATTTT. It is translated as CASKGQGWNQPQHF. The chain carries TRBV6-1 and TRBJ1-5; 10 bases fit TRBD1. Looked up from germline, CDR1 is MNHNS and CDR2 is SASEGT. The CDR3 is 14 amino acids. V lost 7 bases and J lost 4; bases outside the gene matches: 4.

This chain uses TRBV4-1 with TRBJ2-3; 10 bases match TRBD2. Germline V gives CDR1 MGHRA, CDR2 YSYEKL. The CDR3 sequence is 19 residues long. J gave up 3 bases and V 0 bases, and 12 bases lay outside the gene matches. In DNA form, the CDR3 reads TGCGCCAGCAGCCAAGAAAGGGGAAGCGGGGGGGCCGGGACAGATACGCAGTATTTT. Amino acid sequence: CASSQERGSGGAGTDTQYF.

This chain uses TRBV5-1 with TRBJ2-1; 8 bases are shared with TRBD2. V lost 7 bases and J lost 3; bases outside the gene matches: 9. The CDR3 extends over 15 amino acids. The germline CDR1 and CDR2 sequences are SGHRS and YFSETQ. CDR3 bases: TGCGCCAGCTCCTGGACTAGCAGGGTCTACAATGAGCAGTTCTTC. Residues: CASSWTSRVYNEQFF.

The chain joins TRBV30 to TRBJ2-1, with 9 bases identical to TRBD2. Germline CDR1 is GTSNPN and CDR2 is SVGIG (reference sequence). The CDR3 runs to 15 residues. Trimming cost V 4 bases and J 2 bases; bases outside gene matches: 6. CDR3 bases: TGTGCCTGGATGTTCGGCGGGGGGGCCTACAATGAGCAGTTCTTC. This gives the protein CAWMFGGGAYNEQFF.

Written as DNA, the CDR3 is TGTGCCACCAGCACCCGTTACAGGGGCCCCAGACAAGAGACCCAGTACTTC. It specifies CATSTRYRGPRQETQYF. This chain links TRBV15 with TRBJ2-5; TRBD1 agrees at 7 bases. CDR1 and CDR2 from the germline V gene are LNHNV and YYDKDF (reference sequence). This CDR3 has 17 amino acids. The V gene end was trimmed by 4 bases and the J gene end by 2 bases; junction bases not matched to a gene: 13. Full variable domain (missing parts from reference TRBV15 and TRBJ2-5): DAMVIQNPRYQVTQFGKPVTLSCSQTLNHNVMYWYQQKSSQAPKLLFHYYDKDFNNEADTPDNFQSRRPNTSFCFLDIRSPGLGDTAMYLCATSTRYRGPRQETQYFGPGTRLLVL.